This T cell receptor (beta chain) comes out of a study of cytomegalovirus exposure and HLA in healthy donors. The study, taken as a whole, reports: Other equally common chains were less clonally expanded than HLA-associated TCR beta chains, a later analysis showed. Later work associated fewer than 20,000 TCR beta sequences with HLA alleles at 0.05 false discovery rate.

As to this clone: Its target is not known.

The CDR3 sequence is 15 residues long. The germline V gene encodes CDR1 GTSNPN and CDR2 SVGIG (reference sequence). V lost 4 bases and J lost 0; bases outside the gene matches: 6. PCR was performed using 60 Vbeta and 13 Jbeta primers. Clones were sequenced by immunoSEQ multiplex PCR, and TCRdb holds only the in-frame ones, with some missing. This sample carries about 180,000 clones, just under 80% of them seen once, and the ten largest clones take 1.3%. The genes are TRBV30 and TRBJ2-3, with 8 positions matching TRBD2. The receptor was isolated from a man younger than 45 in good health and CMV-seronegative. The sequencing sample was made of PBMCs. The CDR3 loop is CAWKTSGYSTDTQYF. CDR3 sequence (DNA): TGTGCCTGGAAAACTAGCGGATACAGCACAGATACGCAGTATTTT.